These 5 T cell receptor beta chains were all obtained from the same sample, sequenced in a study of blood T cell repertoires in COVID-19. The data were produced by immunoSEQ multiplex PCR, yet TCRdb's version contains in-frame clones alone and is incomplete. The profile shows about 71,000 clones, over 80% of them singletons. The sample consisted of peripheral blood. These receptors all stem from a woman aged 80 or over with acute or convalescent COVID-19.

V and J are TRBV28 and TRBJ2-3; 11 bases agree with TRBD2. Unmatched junction bases numbered 1, after V lost 5 bases and J lost 0 bases. This CDR3 is built from 15 residues. Per germline, CDR1 MDHEN and CDR2 SYDVKM. This chain's CDR3 is CASSPSGRSTDTQYF. DNA for the CDR3: TGTGCCAGCAGTCCTAGCGGGAGGAGCACAGATACGCAGTATTTT. Combining the CDR3 with reference TRBV28 and TRBJ2-3 gives the whole variable domain DVKVTQSSRYLVKRTGEKVFLECVQDMDHENMFWYRQDPGLGLRLIYFSYDVKMKEKGDIPEGYSVSREKKERFSLILESASTNQTSMYLCASSPSGRSTDTQYFGPGTRLTVL.

The V and J genes are TRBV6-2 or TRBV6-3 and TRBJ2-7; 8 nucleotides align to TRBD1. V shed 0 bases, J shed 3 bases, and the junction held 1 base outside the gene matches. In germline, CDR1 is MNHEY, CDR2 SVGEGT. This CDR3 has 14 amino acids. As DNA, the CDR3 is TGTGCCAGCAGTTACTCTGACAGGGGCTACGAGCAGTACTTC. Encoded protein: CASSYSDRGYEQYF.

The CDR3 DNA reads TGTGCCAGCAGCCAATCCAGGGGCGAGAAAAACATTCAGTACTTC. Translating it yields CASSQSRGEKNIQYF. The V call is TRBV3-1 (or the pseudogene TRBV3-2), the J call TRBJ2-4; TRBD1 is a possible D gene (6 bases). Germline V gene data show CDR1 as LGHDT and CDR2 as YNNKEL (reference sequence). V lost 2 bases to trimming and J lost 4 bases, with 12 bases between them. The CDR3 is 15 residues long.

The chain uses TRBV6-1 and TRBJ1-2, with 7 bases matching TRBD1. Germline assignment: CDR1 MNHNS and CDR2 SASEGT. V shed 6 bases, J shed 2 bases, and the junction held 3 bases outside the gene matches. The length of the CDR3 is 13 residues. The CDR3 here is CASRRGQNYGYTF. CDR3 DNA sequence: TGTGCCAGCAGGAGGGGACAGAACTATGGCTACACCTTC.

This chain links TRBV19 with TRBJ2-1; D is possibly TRBD2 (5 bases). This CDR3 has 13 amino acids. Germline CDR1 reads LNHDA; CDR2 reads SQIVND (reference sequence). V shed 0 bases and J shed 9 bases, with 9 bases lying between them. The CDR3 is CASSIDWAGEQFF. DNA for the CDR3: TGTGCCAGTAGTATAGATTGGGCGGGTGAGCAGTTCTTC.